Listed below are T cell receptor beta chains from one sample, sequenced in a study of radiotherapy plus CTLA-4 blockade in lung cancer. Data came from immunoSEQ multiplex PCR; TCRdb stores just in-frame clones and leaves some out. The sample holds 95,000 to 150,000 clones, approximately 90% seen once. The material was peripheral blood, obtained from a patient treated with radiotherapy plus ipilimumab. These receptors came from a human donor with non-small cell lung cancer that progressed on radiotherapy plus ipilimumab. Both conserved end residues are trimmed from each CDR3.

TRBJ1-2 | TRBV7-8 | ASSTGKNYGYT
TRBJ2-1 | TRBV7-3 | ASSLGAYNEQF
TRBJ2-5 | TRBV5-1 | ASSLGSQETQY
TRBJ2-5 | TRBV7-2 | ASSPTGFLETQY
TRBJ2-7 | TRBV5-5 | ASSKTGGRNEQY
TRBJ2-3 | TRBV5-1 | ASSSLAGVSADTQY
TRBJ2-1 | TRBV19 | ASSAAGLNEQF
TRBJ2-7 | TRBV18 | ASSPPGTGLYEQY
TRBJ2-3 | TRBV19 | ASSNGPSTDTQY
TRBJ2-3 | TRBV19 | ASTRLAGGTDTQY
TRBJ2-2 | TRBV7-9 | ASSGTGISNTGELF
TRBJ2-5 | TRBV27 | ASSLTLKETQY
TRBJ2-1 | TRBV6-1 | ASRGTSGRAAF
TRBJ2-7 | TRBV15 | ATSREGVYEQY
TRBJ2-1 | TRBV9 | ASTVQGMSTDEQF
TRBJ1-2 | TRBV6-6 | ASSALAGYGYT
TRBJ1-1 | TRBV6-5 | ASSGSWNTEAF
TRBJ2-1 | TRBV5-4 | ASSDRVTSDNEQF
TRBJ1-1 | TRBV14 | ASSQGLSGPF
TRBJ2-7 | TRBV9 | ASSVGPGNEQY
TRBJ2-7 | TRBV14 | ASSQRLAGNYEQY
TRBJ2-6 | TRBV5-1 | ASRGWAGANVLT
TRBJ2-7 | TRBV6-1 | ASSEGTGGYEQY
TRBJ2-3 | TRBV25-1 | ASSEGGATDTQY
TRBJ2-1 | TRBV7-8 | ASSPAGTSVSEQF
TRBJ1-2 | TRBV5-6 | ASSRDRANYGYT
TRBJ2-1 | TRBV15 | ATSREYHGGGEQF
TRBJ1-3 | TRBV11-1 | ASSLPGSSGNTIY
TRBJ1-1 | TRBV7-9 | ASRGTGKAEAF
TRBJ1-2 | TRBV29-1 | SVEVPDRGYGYT